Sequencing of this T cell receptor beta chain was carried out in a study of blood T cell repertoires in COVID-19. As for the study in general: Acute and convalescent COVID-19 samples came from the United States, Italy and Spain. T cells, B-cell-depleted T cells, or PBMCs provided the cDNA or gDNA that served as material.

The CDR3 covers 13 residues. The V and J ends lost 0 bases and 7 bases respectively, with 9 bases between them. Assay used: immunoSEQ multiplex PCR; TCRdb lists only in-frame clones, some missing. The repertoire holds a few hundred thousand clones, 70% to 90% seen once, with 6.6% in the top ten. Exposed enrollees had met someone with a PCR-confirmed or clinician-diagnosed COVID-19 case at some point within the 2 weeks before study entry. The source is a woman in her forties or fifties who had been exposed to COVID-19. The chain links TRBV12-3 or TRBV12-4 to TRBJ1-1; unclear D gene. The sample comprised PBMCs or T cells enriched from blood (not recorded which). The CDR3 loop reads CASSLARRVEAFF. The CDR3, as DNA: TGTGCCAGCAGTTTAGCGAGGCGGGTTGAAGCTTTCTTT.